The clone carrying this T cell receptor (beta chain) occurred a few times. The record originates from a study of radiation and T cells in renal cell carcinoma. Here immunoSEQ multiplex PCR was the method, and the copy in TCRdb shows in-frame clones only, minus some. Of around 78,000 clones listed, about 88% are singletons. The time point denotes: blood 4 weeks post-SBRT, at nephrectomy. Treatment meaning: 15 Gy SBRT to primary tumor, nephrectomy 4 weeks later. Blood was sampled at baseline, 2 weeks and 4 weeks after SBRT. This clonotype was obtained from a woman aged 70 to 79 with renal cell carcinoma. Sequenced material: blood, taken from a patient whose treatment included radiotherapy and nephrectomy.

Written as DNA, the CDR3 is TGCGCCAGCAGCTTGGACAGGGCCTCCAATCAGCCCCAGCATTTT. This sequence encodes CASSLDRASNQPQHF. The chain carries TRBV5-1 and TRBJ1-5, with D possibly matching TRBD1 (6 bases). The germline V gene has CDR1 SGHRS and CDR2 YFSETQ. This CDR3 is built from 15 residues. Trimming took 0 bases from V and 3 from J, leaving 10 bases between them.